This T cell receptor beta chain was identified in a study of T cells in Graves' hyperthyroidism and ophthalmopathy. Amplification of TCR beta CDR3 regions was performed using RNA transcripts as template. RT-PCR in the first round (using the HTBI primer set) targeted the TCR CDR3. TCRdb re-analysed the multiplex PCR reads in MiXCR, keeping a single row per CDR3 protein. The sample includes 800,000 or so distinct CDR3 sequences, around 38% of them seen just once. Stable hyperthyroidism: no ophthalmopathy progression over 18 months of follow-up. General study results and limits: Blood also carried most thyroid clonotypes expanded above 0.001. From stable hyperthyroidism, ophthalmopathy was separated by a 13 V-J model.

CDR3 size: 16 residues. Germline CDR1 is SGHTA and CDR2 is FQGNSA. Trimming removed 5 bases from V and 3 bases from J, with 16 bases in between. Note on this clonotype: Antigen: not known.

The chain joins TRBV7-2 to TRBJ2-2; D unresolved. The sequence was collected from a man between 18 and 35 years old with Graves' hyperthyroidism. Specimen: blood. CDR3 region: CASSPTPQHDTGELFF. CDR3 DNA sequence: TGTGCCAGCAGCCCTACCCCACAGCATGACACCGGGGAGCTGTTTTTT.